This TCR beta chain comes out of a study of cytomegalovirus exposure and HLA in healthy donors. TCRdb's copy holds only in-frame clones and misses some; the assay was immunoSEQ multiplex PCR. The sample has 110,000 to 150,000 clones, about 94% seen once. The length of the CDR3 is 16 residues. Germline CDR1 MNHNS, CDR2 SASEGT. The V end was cut by 2 bases, the J end by 5 bases, with 17 bases between. The sequencing input was PBMCs. This receptor was identified in a young man in good health and CMV-seropositive. The chain employs TRBV6-1 and TRBJ2-3; the D gene is possibly TRBD2 (5 bases). The CDR3 nucleotides read TGTGCCAGCAGTGAATGGGGATTCCTAGCTGGAGATACGCAGTATTTT. Translation gives CASSEWGFLAGDTQYF.